A selection of T cell receptor beta chains follows, all from one sample in a study of Tregs in tolerant kidney transplant recipients. Sequenced by immunoSEQ multiplex PCR; TCRdb stores in-frame clones only, minus some. The repertoire includes around 78,000 clones, approximately 89% of them detected once, and approximately 0.37% sits in the top ten. The sample consisted of Tregs from blood, taken before the transplant. The receptors originated from a human donor who received a combined kidney and bone marrow transplant. The CDR3 runs from the conserved cysteine through the conserved F or W. A D gene is named only where the DNA matches it firmly. Clone size appears in some rows only: once, few, many, or a class for an expanded clone.

v_gene	j_gene	d_gene	len	abundance	CDR3aa	CDR3nt
TRBV19	TRBJ2-7	TRBD1	15	.	CASSQDRGGWWEQYF	TGTGCCAGTAGTCAAGACAGGGGAGGCTGGTGGGAGCAGTACTTC
TRBV9	TRBJ1-1	.	13	.	CASSPQGNTEAFF	TGTGCCAGCAGCCCGCAGGGGAACACTGAAGCTTTCTTT
TRBV27	TRBJ2-1	TRBD2	18	.	CASSLKGLAGGPRNEQFF	TGTGCCAGCAGTTTAAAGGGACTAGCGGGAGGGCCACGGAATGAGCAGTTCTTC
TRBV18	TRBJ2-1	.	16	once	CASSPPLAVSYNEQFF	TGTGCCAGCTCACCACCGCTAGCAGTCTCCTACAATGAGCAGTTCTTC
TRBV7-2	TRBJ2-7	.	12	.	CASSLQGYEQYF	TGTGCCAGCAGCTTACAGGGGTACGAGCAGTACTTC
TRBV6-5	TRBJ1-4	.	14	few	CASSSEGWDEKLFF	TGTGCCAGCAGTTCGGAGGGGTGGGATGAAAAACTGTTTTTT
TRBV19	TRBJ1-5	.	14	.	CASSIAGNNQPQHF	TGTGCCAGTAGTATAGCAGGGAACAATCAGCCCCAGCATTTT
TRBV10-2	TRBJ2-1	TRBD2	16	.	CASSESTTSGWNEQFF	TGCGCCAGCAGTGAGTCGACGACTAGCGGTTGGAATGAGCAGTTCTTC
TRBV30	TRBJ1-1	.	14	.	CAWSGFGGRTEAFF	TGTGCCTGGAGTGGTTTTGGAGGGAGGACTGAAGCTTTCTTT
TRBV28	TRBJ1-5	.	15	.	CASSPGTGGGQPQHF	TGTGCCAGCAGTCCCGGCACCGGCGGTGGTCAGCCCCAGCATTTT
TRBV25-1	TRBJ2-3	.	17	once	CASSENRDSAPGDTQYF	TGTGCCAGCAGTGAAAATAGAGACTCGGCACCGGGAGATACGCAGTATTTT
TRBV5-4	TRBJ2-2	.	14	once	CASSLGLSTGELFF	TGTGCCAGCAGCTTGGGACTCTCCACCGGGGAGCTGTTTTTT
TRBV29-1	TRBJ2-3	.	15	.	CSSRLQAPSTDTQYF	TGCAGCTCGAGATTACAGGCTCCTAGCACAGATACGCAGTATTTT
TRBV7-7	TRBJ2-5	TRBD1	16	.	CASSPDRDRGLETQYF	TGTGCTAGCAGCCCCGATAGGGACAGGGGCCTAGAGACCCAGTACTTC
TRBV6-1	TRBJ2-3	.	15	.	CASSARRISTDTQYF	TGTGCCAGCAGTGCACGGAGAATTAGCACAGATACGCAGTATTTT
TRBV18	TRBJ2-5	TRBD2	17	once	CASSPQGGSGLWETQYF	TGTGCCAGCTCACCACAAGGCGGGAGCGGTTTATGGGAGACCCAGTACTTC
TRBV5-1	TRBJ2-7	.	14	.	CASSLDWTDYEQYF	TGCGCCAGCAGCTTGGATTGGACAGATTACGAGCAGTACTTC
TRBV2	TRBJ1-5	TRBD1	13	.	CASKGAGNQPQHF	TGTGCCAGCAAGGGGGCTGGAAATCAGCCCCAGCATTTT
TRBV7-9	TRBJ2-1	TRBD2	16	.	CASSSVGGVSYNEQFF	TGTGCCAGCAGCTCAGTGGGGGGGGTCTCCTACAATGAGCAGTTCTTC
TRBV9	TRBJ2-3	TRBD2	16	.	CASSVVAGAGTDTQYF	TGTGCCAGCAGCGTAGTAGCGGGAGCGGGGACAGATACGCAGTATTTT
TRBV27	TRBJ2-7	TRBD1	13	.	CASSLDRGYEQYF	TGTGCCAGCAGTTTAGACAGGGGCTACGAGCAGTACTTC
TRBV29-1	TRBJ2-1	.	15	.	CSARQRLELHNEQFF	TGCAGCGCCCGACAACGACTAGAACTACACAATGAGCAGTTCTTC
TRBV18	TRBJ2-1	TRBD1	12	.	CASSPQDRVQFF	TGTGCCAGCTCACCACAAGACAGGGTTCAGTTCTTC
TRBV27	TRBJ2-2	TRBD1	17	.	CASSPHINRGQGGELFF	TGTGCCAGCAGTCCACACATAAACAGGGGGCAGGGCGGGGAGCTGTTTTTT
TRBV19	TRBJ2-1	TRBD2	15	once	CASSLAAGLYNEQFF	TGTGCCAGTAGCCTAGCGGCAGGTCTTTACAATGAGCAGTTCTTC
TRBV18	TRBJ2-7	TRBD1	15	.	CASSQGQGRGYEQYF	TGTGCCAGCTCACAAGGACAGGGGCGAGGGTACGAGCAGTACTTC
TRBV18	TRBJ2-5	TRBD2	14	.	CASSPLAGVETQYF	TGTGCCAGCTCACCGCTAGCGGGAGTAGAGACCCAGTACTTC
TRBV9	TRBJ2-5	.	14	.	CASSAGQRKETQYF	TGTGCCAGCAGCGCCGGACAGCGAAAAGAGACCCAGTACTTC
TRBV11-1	TRBJ2-5	TRBD2	15	once	CASSRVAGSQETQYF	TGTGCCAGCAGCCGCGTAGCGGGGTCCCAAGAGACCCAGTACTTC
TRBV11-3	TRBJ2-1	.	14	once	CASSSRAAYNEQFF	TGTGCCAGCAGCTCCCGGGCAGCCTACAATGAGCAGTTCTTC
TRBV10-3	TRBJ1-1	TRBD1	16	.	CAIRPGQGTLNTEAFF	TGTGCCATCAGACCGGGACAGGGGACCCTGAACACTGAAGCTTTCTTT
TRBV28	TRBJ2-7	.	12	.	CASSPQVGEQYF	TGTGCCAGCAGTCCCCAGGTTGGCGAGCAGTACTTC
TRBV11-2	TRBJ2-3	.	15	.	CASSSEGVRTDTQYF	TGTGCCAGCAGCTCAGAGGGGGTTCGCACAGATACGCAGTATTTT